This TCR beta chain emerged from a study of metastatic and nonmetastatic thyroid tumors. The wider study: Repertoires of blood and of tissue (tumor or nodule) from malignant and benign thyroid patients were compared.

Every patient was untreated before thyroid surgery. The CDR3 runs 15 residues. Trimming left V 2 bases short and J 1 base short, with 6 bases between. CDR1 and CDR2 from the germline V gene are LNHDA and SQIVND (reference sequence). In the original analysis: Variation in CDR3 across clinicopathological groups served as the basis for constructing a distant-metastasis classifier in papillary thyroid cancer. MiXCR was used by TCRdb to re-call the PCR reads. What appears here as the V and J calls and clone size reflects TCRdb's work, not the paper's. The sample carries about 69,000 clones, around 14% recorded once. In this sample, this clone turned up many times.

The TCR sequence derives from a male donor with papillary thyroid cancer or a benign thyroid nodule (not recorded which). Some clones in this sample may be carry-over from other donors' samples. The sample was blood. This sequence joins TRBV19 and TRBJ2-6; D is perhaps TRBD2 (5 bases). The CDR3 reads CASSIRESGANVLTF. The CDR3 bases are TGTGCCAGTAGTATACGGGAATCTGGGGCCAACGTCCTGACTTTC.